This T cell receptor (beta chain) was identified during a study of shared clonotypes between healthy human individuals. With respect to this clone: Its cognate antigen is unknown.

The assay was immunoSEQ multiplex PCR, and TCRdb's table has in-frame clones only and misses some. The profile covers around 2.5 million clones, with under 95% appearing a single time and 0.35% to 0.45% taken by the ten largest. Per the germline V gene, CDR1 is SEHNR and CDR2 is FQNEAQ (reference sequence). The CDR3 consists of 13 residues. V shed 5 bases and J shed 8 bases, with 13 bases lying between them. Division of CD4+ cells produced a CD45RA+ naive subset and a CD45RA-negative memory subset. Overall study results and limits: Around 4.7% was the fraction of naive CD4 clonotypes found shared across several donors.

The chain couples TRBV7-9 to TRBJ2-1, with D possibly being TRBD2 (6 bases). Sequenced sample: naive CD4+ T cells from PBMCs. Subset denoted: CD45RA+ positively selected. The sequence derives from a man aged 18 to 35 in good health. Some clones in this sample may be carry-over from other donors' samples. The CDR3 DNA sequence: TGTGCCAGCAGCACTTCCCGGGAGCATGAGCAGTTCTTC. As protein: CASSTSREHEQFF.